This TCR beta chain was captured in a study of cytomegalovirus exposure and HLA in healthy donors (dated by TCRdb to about 2017). Background on the whole study: An earlier analysis of some 500 of the donors reported roughly 270 Gb of sequence data and some 120 million unique TCR beta sequences from 190 million or so T cells. Roughly 300 gigabases of sequencing data and around 80 million unique TCR sequences made up an early release that covered approximately 650 HLA-typed donors. Among the roughly 380 genotyped donors, 81% belonged to the genetic ancestry cluster associated with self-reported Caucasian donors. The study was designed to test whether signatures of past pathogen exposure could be identified by cataloging public T cell receptors. The study profiled the T cell repertoires of 500 to 800 subjects by immunosequencing and related them to cytomegalovirus serostatus. In addition to the first cohort of 666 subjects, a separate validation cohort of approximately 130 different subjects was used. High-throughput TCR immunosequencing, statistical association of individual TCRs with disease status, and machine learning were combined to predict cytomegalovirus infection status. In a later analysis, previously published TCR beta repertoires from 600 to 850 donors were re-analyzed and high-resolution HLA genotyping was added so that TCR occurrence patterns could be studied. The later analysis used no new phenotypic data to find candidate immune exposures, relying instead on TCR beta sequences and their occurrence across donors. An earlier analysis of some 600 of the donors applied high-throughput TCR beta sequencing to assess whether each TCR beta V gene segment acted as functional or pseudogenic. Donor age, sex, ethnicity and CMV serostatus were collected together with the repertoire data. A later genetic analysis took genome-wide SNP genotypes for about 55% of the roughly 670 donors and used that subset as a discovery cohort. Every discovery cohort repertoire had been produced on one sequencing platform. HLA typing covered class I and class II loci at four-digit resolution. Typing coverage varied by locus: roughly 620-640 donors for A, B, C, DRB1 and DQB1; roughly 510 for DQA1; more than 600 for DPA1; 450 to 480 for DPB1. About 5 DR-DQ haplotypes were handled as single units for association and clustering, since linkage in the cohort was strong. On average, roughly 200,000 unique TCR beta nucleotide sequences were sequenced per donor among 398 genotyped donors of the cohort, with roughly 18% of those sequences being non-productive. Results the study describes overall, beyond this receptor: The cohort was sequenced for TCR beta chains only, and without alpha or paired-chain data the features that could be detected were limited. The classifier was reported to diagnose cytomegalovirus status with high specificity and sensitivity in both the original and validation cohorts. Roughly uniform sequencing depth across donors was assumed in presence/absence analyses, although this assumption may not hold. The only immune exposure information available for the cohort was CMV serostatus. An association between a missense DCLRE1C variant and V-gene and J-gene trimming of TCR beta chains was found in a later genetic analysis and replicated in an independent cohort. Broadly in line with IMGT annotations, most TCR beta V segments showed up in productive rearrangements about 87% or about 30% of the time in an earlier analysis of several hundred of the donors. Some IMGT-functional V segments, including TRBV6-2 and TRBV6-3, could not be told apart with the 87-base-pair reads, so those segments were excluded. According to a later genetic analysis, donors in an Asian-associated ancestry cluster had fewer N-insertions in productive TCRs than the approximately 700-donor mean. A later analysis found that HLA-associated TCR beta chains were more clonally expanded and had lower generation probabilities than equally common non-associated chains. A further reported finding was that TCR beta sequences accurately predicted the HLA-A and HLA-B alleles for most subjects in the first cohort. According to a later analysis, most CMV-associated TCR beta chains appeared to be HLA-restricted, and the HLA associations seemed to be driven largely by CMV exposure. The study gave a list of about 150 TCR beta chains associated with cytomegalovirus. A cluster of highly shared sequence variants was judged likely to be a technical artifact of the sequencing pipeline. A later analysis associated 16,951 TCR beta sequences with specific HLA alleles at a false discovery rate of 0.05. The authors suggested that the approach could potentially be extended to other disease states and immunological phenotypes. In vitro tests confirmed that three of the cytomegalovirus-associated TCR beta chains recognize cytomegalovirus antigens. According to a later analysis, TCR association rates differed among HLA loci, with DRB1 alleles showing the most associated TCRs and HLA-C alleles showing the fewest. Linkage disequilibrium might explain the correlated functional status among segregating V segments, but an unknown experimental factor could not be excluded. Strong co-occurrence of HLA alleles, especially DR and DQ, made assigning TCR associations to individual alleles difficult. Because counts were too low, approximately 18 rarely observed V segments, including chromosome 9 orphons, were excluded from the earlier analysis of a few hundred of the donors. Most TCR sequences were seen in very few donors, while some public TCRs were found in many individuals. HLA typing was unavailable for some donors at each locus, so association tests used only the typed subset. Several of the top co-occurrence clusters appeared to be linked to parvovirus B19, influenza, CMV and Epstein-Barr virus, according to a later analysis.

To prepare the library, the immunoSEQ multiplex PCR assay was applied. The multiplex PCR relied on a mix of 60 forward primers for TCR Vbeta segments and 13 reverse primers for TCR Jbeta segments. The CDR3 region of rearranged TCR beta genes was amplified from genomic DNA by a multiplex PCR assay. Amplified TCR beta libraries were sequenced as 87-base-pair reads on the Illumina HiSeq System. Per the authors' processing: Across the 600 to 700 repertoires, a later analysis counted approximately 75 million unique TCR beta chains, roughly 11 million of which were shared by at least two donors. Raw reads were error-corrected and collapsed into unique sequences with a nearest-neighbor algorithm that merged closely related sequences to remove PCR and sequencing errors. Alignment of CDR3 sequences to IMGT reference sequences was used to assign V, D and J gene segments. For a sequence to be retained, a match of at least six nucleotides to both a V gene segment and a J gene segment was required. Rearrangements were classified as productive when the CDR3 lacked stop codons and remained in frame with V and J, and all other rearrangements were classified as non-productive. CDR3 was defined by IMGT convention, running from the second conserved V-encoded cysteine to the conserved J-encoded phenylalanine. In an earlier analysis of around 600 of the donors, sequences lacking an unambiguous match to a single V gene segment were excluded. In an earlier analysis of more than 500 of the donors, a V segment was called functional when productive rearrangements were above 56.7%, and segregating when the standard deviation between donors exceeded 5%. A statistical classification framework was built to diagnose cytomegalovirus status from the catalog of TCR beta chain sequences. In a later analysis, V and J genes were assigned by comparing TCR nucleotide sequences against IMGT/GENE-DB human TR gene sequences. A later analysis assigned CDR3 sequences and most-parsimonious VDJ recombination scenarios with the TCRdist pipeline. In a later analysis, each TCR beta chain was defined by its CDR3 amino acid sequence together with its V-gene family, and reads lacking a unique V-gene family were excluded. To address suspected cross-contamination and a sequencing artifact, a later analysis removed approximately 590 highly shared, low-generation-probability nucleotide sequences. In a later analysis, a clonal expansion index was calculated for each public chain from normalized within-repertoire ranks of inferred template counts. A later analysis computed generation probabilities with a VDJ recombination model fitted to out-of-frame rearrangements, and checked the results against IGoR. A later analysis scored TCR-TCR, TCR-HLA and TCR-CMV co-occurrence with hypergeometric tests, applying a repertoire-size bias correction to TCR pairs. A later analysis estimated false discovery rates by permuting HLA or CMV assignments 20 times. A later analysis grouped co-occurring TCRs with DBSCAN, adding TCRdist sequence similarity when clustering within HLA-allele-positive subsets. Co-occurrence clustering excluded repertoires with fewer than 30,000 or more than 120,000 public chains, plus five with anomalous nucleotide sharing. Sourced from immuneACCESS, this table was stored by TCRdb with only in-frame sequences that have V and J called. A share of the clones is absent; for the studies checked, an unresolved V gene accounts for under half, and the remainder has no known explanation. The V and J calls and clone size are taken from that table; D and trimming were inferred from the DNA. The sample profile shows about 110,000 clones; roughly four fifths of them were found once. The ten largest clones add up to around 2.7% of the sample.

The cohort consisted of 666 healthy bone marrow donors. At the time of sampling, every cohort member was nominally healthy, though immune exposures that went unrecorded were likely present. The donor was CMV seropositive and was included in the group of some 290 seropositive cohort members. A peripheral blood sample was provided by each donor, and peripheral blood mononuclear cells were used for TCR beta sequencing. Genomic DNA was extracted from the blood cell samples with the Qiagen DNeasy Blood Extraction Kit. The junction shows trimming of 2 bases on V and 0 bases on J, plus 12 bases between the germline ends. From the cysteine through the phenylalanine, the CDR3 covers 16 amino acids. The CDR3 DNA has 48 bases and is translated from base 1. The germline V gene provides CDR1 SGHAT and CDR2 FQNNGV. This clone was counted only a few times. No antigen is known for it. It has no much larger one-base neighbor in the sample; base qualities were not kept.

The V and J segments used are TRBV11-2 and TRBJ2-3; 5 matching bases give a weak D call of TRBD1. This receptor was identified in a male donor in good health and CMV-seropositive. Material for sequencing was PBMCs. This receptor has the CDR3 CASSLRGSSSTDTQYF. The sequenced DNA: TGTGCCAGCAGCTTAAGGGGCAGTTCTAGCACAGATACGCAGTATTTT.